Reported below is one T cell receptor (beta chain). These data belong to a study of T cell changes during pregnancy in multiple sclerosis. Sequenced by immunoSEQ multiplex PCR; TCRdb stores in-frame clones only, minus some. The sample yields tens of thousands of clones, approximately 92% seen once. The CDR3 contains 16 residues. The V gene's germline CDR1 is PRHDT and CDR2 FYEKMQ (reference sequence). V was trimmed by 4 bases and J by 7 bases, leaving 17 bases between them. This receptor was identified in a female donor in good health, enrolled as a control in a pregnancy study. The specimen comprised CD8+ T cells from peripheral blood mononuclear cells, sampled in the third trimester of pregnancy. The chain carries TRBV13 and TRBJ1-6, with D possibly TRBD1 on 5 matching bases. CDR3 sequence (DNA): TGTGCCAGCAGCTCTCCCTCGACAGAACGCAATTCACCCCTCCACTTT. This codes for CASSSPSTERNSPLHF.